The rows below give T cell receptor beta chains drawn from one sample of a study of blood T cells in healthy people across ages. TCRdb called the 5' RACE reads again in MiXCR, with one record for every CDR3 protein. The sample includes 600,000 to 650,000 distinct CDR3 sequences, about 53% of them seen just once. The material sequenced was blood. The receptors come from a man aged 60 to 75 in good health. Each CDR3 is given with its conserved first and last residue. The D gene is left open where the match is weak. For some rows the clone size is stated as once, few or many, or as a class when expanded; others skip it.

size	V	J	D	CDR3	DNA
-	TRBV20-1	TRBJ2-1	TRBD2	CSAIGGETSTDTQFF	TGCAGTGCTATCGGGGGGGAAACTAGCACAGATACGCAGTTCTTC
-	TRBV7-9	TRBJ2-1	-	CASSLVRAGRGYNEQFF	TGTGCCAGCAGCTTAGTAAGGGCGGGGAGAGGGTACAATGAGCAGTTCTTC
-	TRBV12-3/TRBV12-4	TRBJ1-2	-	CASSFARGVNYGYTF	TGTGCCAGCAGTTTTGCCAGGGGCGTAAACTATGGCTACACCTTC
-	TRBV9	TRBJ2-5	TRBD2	CASSLWTSGGQETQYF	TGTGCCAGCAGCTTATGGACTAGCGGGGGCCAAGAGACCCAGTACTTC
-	TRBV6-4	TRBJ2-1	TRBD1	CASSAGTGFYNEQFF	TGTGCCAGCAGCGCGGGGACAGGATTCTACAATGAGCAGTTCTTC
few	TRBV5-1	TRBJ2-1	TRBD2	CASSWVAGGNNEQFF	TGCGCCAGCAGCTGGGTGGCGGGGGGGAATAATGAGCAGTTCTTC
few	TRBV20-1	TRBJ2-1	-	CSALQEQDNEQFF	TGCAGTGCCCTACAGGAACAGGACAATGAGCAGTTCTTC
-	TRBV3-1	TRBJ1-3	-	CASSQDWGFGNTIYF	TGTGCCAGCAGCCAAGATTGGGGTTTTGGAAACACCATATATTTT
-	TRBV6-5	TRBJ2-3	-	CASSRGVRISTDTQYF	TGTGCCAGCAGCCGCGGAGTGAGGATAAGCACAGATACGCAGTATTTT
-	TRBV20-1	TRBJ1-3	TRBD1	CSATKAPGQGPSGNTIYF	TGCAGTGCCACTAAAGCTCCGGGACAGGGCCCCTCTGGAAACACCATATATTTT
many	TRBV5-1	TRBJ2-5	-	CASSPGQETQYF	TGTGCCAGCAGCCCAGGGCAAGAGACCCAGTACTTC
few	TRBV15	TRBJ2-7	-	CATSRDKGAYEQYF	TGTGCCACCAGCAGAGATAAGGGGGCCTACGAGCAGTACTTC
once	TRBV7-6	TRBJ2-5	-	CASSLTGYREQYF	TGTGCCAGCAGCTTAACGGGGTACAGAGAGCAGTACTTC
-	TRBV20-1	TRBJ1-1	-	CSARGVNSEAFF	TGCAGTGCTAGAGGGGTAAACTCGGAAGCTTTCTTT
-	TRBV6-5	TRBJ1-2	-	CASSLTYRNYGYTF	TGTGCCAGCAGTCTTACGTACAGAAACTATGGCTACACCTTC
once	TRBV12-3/TRBV12-4	TRBJ2-3	-	CASSLREFADTQYF	TGTGCCAGCAGTTTAAGGGAGTTCGCAGATACGCAGTATTTT
few	TRBV27	TRBJ2-7	TRBD2	CASSPRGGGYEQYF	TGTGCCAGCAGTCCCCGGGGGGGAGGGTACGAGCAGTACTTC
-	TRBV29-1	TRBJ2-3	-	CSATVPSTDTQYF	TGCAGCGCCACCGTTCCTAGCACAGATACGCAGTATTTT
-	TRBV7-8	TRBJ1-6	-	CASSWGVGDNSPLHF	TGTGCCAGCAGCTGGGGGGTTGGCGATAATTCACCCCTCCACTTT
-	TRBV29-1	TRBJ1-6	-	CSVSITEGSPLHF	TGCAGCGTTAGCATCACAGAAGGTTCACCCCTCCACTTT
-	TRBV4-1	TRBJ1-4	-	CASSQDHGRGPPGEKLFF	TGCGCCAGCAGCCAAGATCACGGCAGGGGCCCGCCGGGGGAAAAACTGTTTTTT
-	TRBV7-2	TRBJ2-1	TRBD2	CASSLVQGLLRGGQFF	TGTGCCAGCAGCTTAGTACAGGGCCTACTCCGGGGGGGACAGTTCTTC
-	TRBV18	TRBJ2-3	TRBD1	CASSAGQGIADTQYF	TGTGCCAGCTCGGCGGGACAGGGCATAGCAGATACGCAGTATTTT
-	TRBV7-2	TRBJ2-1	TRBD2	CASSKLERGGVNEQFF	TGTGCCAGCAGCAAATTAGAGCGGGGGGGCGTCAATGAGCAGTTCTTC
-	TRBV24-1	TRBJ1-2	-	CTTSDPQGYSGYTF	TGTACCACCAGTGACCCGCAGGGCTACTCTGGCTACACCTTC
few	TRBV12-3/TRBV12-4	TRBJ2-5	-	CASTPGHSQETQYF	TGTGCCAGCACCCCGGGACACTCCCAAGAGACCCAGTACTTC
many	TRBV7-6	TRBJ2-7	-	CASSPAVGSAYEQYF	TGTGCCAGCAGCCCCGCGGTTGGATCTGCCTACGAGCAGTACTTC
-	TRBV6-5	TRBJ2-5	-	CASSYSGQYQETQYF	TGTGCCAGCAGTTACTCCGGACAGTACCAAGAGACCCAGTACTTC
-	TRBV29-1	TRBJ2-2	-	CSVDAGDRELFF	TGCAGCGTTGATGCGGGCGACAGGGAGCTGTTTTTT
-	TRBV27	TRBJ2-1	TRBD1	CASSQQGANEQFF	TGTGCCAGCAGCCAACAGGGGGCCAATGAGCAGTTCTTC
-	TRBV6-1	TRBJ2-1	-	CASSERGNIPSEQFF	TGTGCCAGCAGTGAAAGGGGTAACATCCCAAGTGAGCAGTTCTTC
-	TRBV28	TRBJ2-4	TRBD2	CASSLAASGALKQYF	TGTGCCAGCAGTTTAGCGGCTAGCGGGGCCCTTAAGCAGTACTTC
many	TRBV4-2	TRBJ2-4	-	CASSQDGSRQTFGLYF	TGTGCCAGCAGCCAAGATGGGTCGCGACAGACATTCGGCCTGTACTTC
-	TRBV15	TRBJ2-4	-	CATSPEASVAKNIQYF	TGTGCCACCAGCCCAGAGGCTTCCGTAGCCAAAAACATTCAGTACTTC
few	TRBV7-2	TRBJ2-5	-	CASSPWGARETQYF	TGTGCCAGCAGCCCCTGGGGGGCTCGAGAGACCCAGTACTTC
-	TRBV28	TRBJ2-5	-	CASRTLRGLEQYF	TGTGCCAGCAGGACACTTCGGGGTCTTGAGCAGTACTTC
-	TRBV5-1	TRBJ2-2	-	CASSFFANTGELFF	TGCGCCAGCAGCTTTTTCGCGAACACCGGGGAGCTGTTTTTT
-	TRBV6-2/TRBV6-3	TRBJ2-1	-	CASSYGLHTFQEQFF	TGTGCCAGCAGTTACGGACTACACACTTTCCAAGAGCAGTTCTTC
-	TRBV27	TRBJ2-5	-	CASSLSFRVQETQYF	TGTGCCAGCAGTTTATCTTTCAGGGTCCAAGAGACCCAGTACTTC
-	TRBV4-1	TRBJ1-3	TRBD1	CASSQGMGRGPLLSGNTIYF	TGCGCCAGCAGCCAAGGAATGGGCAGGGGGCCGCTCTTATCTGGAAACACCATATATTTT